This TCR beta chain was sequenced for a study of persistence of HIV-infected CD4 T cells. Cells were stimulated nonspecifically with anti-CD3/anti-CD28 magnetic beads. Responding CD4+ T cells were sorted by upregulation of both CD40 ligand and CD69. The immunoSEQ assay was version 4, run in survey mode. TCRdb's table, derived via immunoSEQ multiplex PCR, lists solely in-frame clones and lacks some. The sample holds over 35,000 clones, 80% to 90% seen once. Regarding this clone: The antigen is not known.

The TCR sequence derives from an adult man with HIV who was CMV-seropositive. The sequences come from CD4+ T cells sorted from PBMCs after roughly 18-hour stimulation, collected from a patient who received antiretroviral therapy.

In DNA, the CDR3 is TGTGCCAGCAGCCCGCAGCGGGGGGTTAATCAGCCCCAGCATTTT. Its translation is CASSPQRGVNQPQHF. V usage is TRBV7-2 and J usage is TRBJ1-5; maybe TRBD1 (5 bases). Trimming cost V 5 bases and J 4 bases, with 15 bases left between them. CDR1 and CDR2 (germline): SGHTA, FQGNSA. The CDR3 is 15 residues long.